The T cell receptor (beta chain) described here comes from a study of siplizumab effects on memory and regulatory T cells. This table comes from immunoSEQ multiplex PCR, and its TCRdb copy is limited to in-frame clones, with some not included. The repertoire holds 100,000 to 110,000 clones, about nine tenths seen once, with roughly 0.15% in the top ten. The V end lost 4 bases, the J end lost 2 bases, and 6 bases lay between the germline ends. Looked up from germline, CDR1 is DFQATT and CDR2 is SNEGSKA (reference sequence). This CDR3 has 11 residues. This chain joins TRBV20-1 and TRBJ2-7; D is ambiguous. Sequences were obtained from CD4+ T cells sorted from blood. The receptor comes from a human donor in good health. The CDR3 coding sequence is TGCAGTGCTATGATGACCTACGAGCAGTACTTC. Its translation is CSAMMTYEQYF.